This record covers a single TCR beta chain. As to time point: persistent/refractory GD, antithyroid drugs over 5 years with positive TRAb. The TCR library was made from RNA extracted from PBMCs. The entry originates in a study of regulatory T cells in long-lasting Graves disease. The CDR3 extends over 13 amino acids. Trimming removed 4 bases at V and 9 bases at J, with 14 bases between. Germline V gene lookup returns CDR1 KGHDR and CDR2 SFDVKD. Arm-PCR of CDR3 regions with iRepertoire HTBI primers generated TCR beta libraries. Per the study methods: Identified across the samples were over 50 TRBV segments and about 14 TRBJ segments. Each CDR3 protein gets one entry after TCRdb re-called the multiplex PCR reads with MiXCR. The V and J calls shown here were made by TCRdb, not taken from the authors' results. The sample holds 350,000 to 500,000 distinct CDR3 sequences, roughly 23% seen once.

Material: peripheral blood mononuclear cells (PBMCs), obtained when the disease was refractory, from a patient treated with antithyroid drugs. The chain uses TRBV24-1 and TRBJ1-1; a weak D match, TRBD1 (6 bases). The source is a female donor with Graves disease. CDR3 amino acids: CATSDSTGTQAFF. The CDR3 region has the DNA TGTGCCACCAGTGACTCCACCGGGACACAAGCTTTCTTT.